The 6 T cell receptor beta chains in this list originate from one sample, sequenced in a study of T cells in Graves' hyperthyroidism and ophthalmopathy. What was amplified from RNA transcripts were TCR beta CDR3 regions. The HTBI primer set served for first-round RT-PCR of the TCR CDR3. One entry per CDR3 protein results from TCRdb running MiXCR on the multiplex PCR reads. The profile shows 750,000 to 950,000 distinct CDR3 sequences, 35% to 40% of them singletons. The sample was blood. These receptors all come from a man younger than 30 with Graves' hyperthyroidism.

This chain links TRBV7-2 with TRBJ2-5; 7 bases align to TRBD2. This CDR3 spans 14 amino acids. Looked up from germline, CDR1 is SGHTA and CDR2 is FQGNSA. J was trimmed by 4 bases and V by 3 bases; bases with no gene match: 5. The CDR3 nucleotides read TGTGCCAGCAGCTTGTGGGGGGGTTTAGAGACCCAGTACTTC. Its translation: CASSLWGGLETQYF.

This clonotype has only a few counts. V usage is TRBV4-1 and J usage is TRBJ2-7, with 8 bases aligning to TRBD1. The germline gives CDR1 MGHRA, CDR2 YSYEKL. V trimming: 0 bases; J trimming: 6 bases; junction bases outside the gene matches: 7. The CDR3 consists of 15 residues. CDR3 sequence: CASSQDQGTGSEQYF. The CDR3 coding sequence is TGCGCCAGCAGCCAAGATCAGGGGACAGGATCCGAGCAGTACTTC.

The DNA of the CDR3 is TGTGCCAGCACCCCGGACGGAGCCCAGGGGAACACTGAAGCTTTCTTT. Its translation: CASTPDGAQGNTEAFF. J is TRBJ1-1 and V is TRBV12-3 or TRBV12-4; tentative D call: TRBD1 (5 bases). Trimming shortened V by 7 bases and J by 1 base, and 19 bases separated the two germline ends. There are 16 residues in the CDR3.

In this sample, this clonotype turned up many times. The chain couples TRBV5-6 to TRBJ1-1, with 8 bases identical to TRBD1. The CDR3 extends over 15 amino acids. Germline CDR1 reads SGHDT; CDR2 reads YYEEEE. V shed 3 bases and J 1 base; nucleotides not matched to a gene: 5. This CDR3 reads CASSSDRGRNTEAFF. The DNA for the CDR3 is TGTGCCAGCAGCTCCGACAGGGGAAGGAACACTGAAGCTTTCTTT.

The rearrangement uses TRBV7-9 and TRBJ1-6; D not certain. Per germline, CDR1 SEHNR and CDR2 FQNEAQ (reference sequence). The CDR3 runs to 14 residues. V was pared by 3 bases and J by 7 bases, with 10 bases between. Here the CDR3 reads CASSFGPINSPLHF. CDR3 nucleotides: TGTGCCAGCAGCTTCGGCCCGATAAATTCACCCCTCCACTTT.

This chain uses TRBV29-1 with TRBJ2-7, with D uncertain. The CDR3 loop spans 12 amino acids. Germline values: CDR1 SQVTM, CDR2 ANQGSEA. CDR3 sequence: CRTRAVPYEQYF. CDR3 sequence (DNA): TGCAGGACCCGGGCCGTCCCCTACGAGCAGTACTTC.